Below are 22 T cell receptor beta chains sequenced from a single sample in a study of shared clonotypes between healthy human individuals (dated by TCRdb to 2020 to 2022). Library generation was performed with the immunoSEQ multiplex PCR assay. TCRdb stores this immuneACCESS table with in-frame sequences only. Part of the clones is absent; in the studies checked, under half of the shortfall reflects unresolved V genes, and no reason is known for the rest. The sample table shows 2 million to 3 million clones, and roughly 92% are seen once. Over 0.12% of the sample belongs to the ten largest clones. Sequencing used naive CD4+ T cells sorted from blood. Read against the paper, the sample's cell subset or site label means: CD45RA+ positively selected. Every receptor here comes from a man between 18 and 35 years old in good health.

The chain is built from TRBV6-6 and TRBJ2-3; D call uncertain. Trimming took 2 bases from V and 0 from J, leaving 6 bases between them. Looked up from germline, CDR1 is MNHNY and CDR2 is SVGAGI (reference sequence). The CDR3 length is 14 residues. Here the CDR3 DNA reads TGTGCCAGCAGTTACAGAGTTAGCACAGATACGCAGTATTTT. Amino acids: CASSYRVSTDTQYF.

This chain joins TRBV4-1 and TRBJ1-1; 7 bases are a match to TRBD1. The CDR3 consists of 14 residues. V lost 0 bases to trimming and J lost 3 bases; unmatched junction nucleotides: 1. Germline CDR1 is MGHRA and CDR2 is YSYEKL. In nucleotides, the CDR3 is TGCGCCAGCAGCCAAGATCAGGGGGACACTGAAGCTTTCTTT. Protein sequence: CASSQDQGDTEAFF.

The chain combines TRBV27 with TRBJ2-3; TRBD1 aligns across 8 bases. CDR1 is MNHEY, CDR2 SMNVEV, per germline (reference sequence). The CDR3 contains 15 residues. V shed 4 bases, J shed 5 bases, and the junction held 8 bases outside the gene matches. The CDR3 here is CASSSRGRSGDTQYF. The CDR3 DNA is TGTGCCAGCAGTTCCAGGGGGCGTTCGGGAGATACGCAGTATTTT.

The rearrangement joins TRBV5-1 to TRBJ2-1; 11 nucleotides agree with TRBD2. Germline lookup yields CDR1 SGHRS and CDR2 YFSETQ. This CDR3 comprises 16 residues. V was clipped by 0 bases and J by 7 bases; unmatched bases: 6. DNA of the CDR3: TGCGCCAGCAGCTTGGAGGTAGCGGGAGGGTTTAATGAGCAGTTCTTC. This translates into CASSLEVAGGFNEQFF.

Concerning this clone: Other nucleotide sequences from this sample produce the same CDR3. The J gene is TRBJ2-3, the V gene TRBV30; D might be TRBD2 (6 bases). The germline V gene has CDR1 GTSNPN and CDR2 SVGIG (reference sequence). There are 12 residues in the CDR3. Trimming removed 0 bases from V and 8 bases from J, with 9 bases in between. CDR3: CAWSVIGGTQYF. CDR3 DNA sequence: TGTGCCTGGAGTGTGATCGGGGGTACGCAGTATTTT.

The V gene is TRBV27, the J gene TRBJ2-2, with 7 bases aligning to TRBD1. This CDR3 is 16 amino acids long. From germline, CDR1 is MNHEY and CDR2 SMNVEV (reference sequence). V gave up 4 bases and J gave up 5 bases; unmatched junction bases: 10. CDR3 coding DNA: TGTGCCAGCAGTTCAAACAGGGGATCACTGACCGGGGAGCTGTTTTTT. Protein: CASSSNRGSLTGELFF.

V and J are TRBV5-1 and TRBJ2-7; 9 bases agree with TRBD2. The ends lost 6 bases at V and 2 bases at J; junction bases unmatched: 9. The CDR3 consists of 15 residues. CDR1 SGHRS and CDR2 YFSETQ come from the germline V gene. The CDR3 DNA reads as TGCGCCAGCAATGTTGGAGCTAGCGGGGCCTACGAGCAGTACTTC. Its translation is CASNVGASGAYEQYF.

As to this clone: Other DNA sequences from this sample encode an identical CDR3 as well. The chain links TRBV6-6 to TRBJ1-5; the D is unclear. The CDR3 has 12 residues. Trimming shortened V by 4 bases and J by 4 bases, and 5 bases separated the two germline ends. Germline V gene lookup returns CDR1 MNHNY and CDR2 SVGAGI (reference sequence). Written as DNA, the CDR3 is TGTGCCAGCAGTTTGGGAAATCAGCCCCAGCATTTT. Protein: CASSLGNQPQHF.

V gene TRBV19 combines with J gene TRBJ1-5; 7 bases match TRBD1. The length of the CDR3 is 15 residues. Germline trimming cut 6 bases from V and 2 bases from J; bases unmatched to any gene: 7. The V gene's germline CDR1 is LNHDA and CDR2 SQIVND (reference sequence). The chain's CDR3 is CASSLTGAGNQPQHF. CDR3 coding DNA: TGTGCCAGTAGCCTTACAGGGGCAGGCAATCAGCCCCAGCATTTT.

The chain joins TRBV5-1 to TRBJ2-3; TRBD2 matches at 7 bases. The V segment lost 3 bases and the J segment 4 bases; nucleotides outside the gene matches: 8. Germline V gene lookup returns CDR1 SGHRS and CDR2 YFSETQ. The CDR3 is made up of 15 amino acids. The CDR3 loop reads CASSSETSPPDTQYF. In DNA form, the CDR3 reads TGCGCCAGCAGCTCAGAGACTAGCCCCCCAGATACGCAGTATTTT. Full variable domain (missing parts from reference TRBV5-1 and TRBJ2-3): KAGVTQTPRYLIKTRGQQVTLSCSPISGHRSVSWYQQTPGQGLQFLFEYFSETQRNKGNFPGRFSGRQFSNSRSEMNVSTLELGDSALYLCASSSETSPPDTQYFGPGTRLTVL.

The rearrangement joins TRBV7-8 to TRBJ2-7; possible D gene TRBD2, 5 bases. The CDR3 is made up of 13 amino acids. CDR1 SGHVS and CDR2 FQNEAQ come from the germline V gene. V gave up 1 base and J gave up 5 bases, with 9 bases separating them. Here the CDR3 reads CASSLVAGDEQYF. The CDR3 DNA reads as TGTGCCAGCAGCTTAGTGGCGGGTGACGAGCAGTACTTC.

The V and J genes are TRBV6-5 and TRBJ2-3; the match to TRBD1 covers 7 bases. Trimming cost V 5 bases and J 1 base; bases outside gene matches: 6. Germline loops: CDR1 MNHEY, CDR2 SVGAGI. The CDR3 extends over 15 amino acids. CDR3 sequence (DNA): TGTGCCAGCAGTCCCACAGGGGCGGGCACAGATACGCAGTATTTT. This translates into CASSPTGAGTDTQYF.

The chain joins TRBV4-3 to TRBJ1-2; 7 positions agree with TRBD1. Germline CDR1 and CDR2: LGHNA and YSLEER. The CDR3 covers 15 residues. The V segment lost 3 bases and the J segment 7 bases; nucleotides outside the gene matches: 11. As DNA, the CDR3 is TGCGCCAGCAGCCAGGATACAGGGGCGGCTGGTGGCTACACCTTC. Translating gives CASSQDTGAAGGYTF.

The rearrangement links TRBV4-1 to TRBJ2-1; maybe TRBD2 (5 bases). Trimming shortened V by 8 bases and J by 2 bases, and 7 bases separated the two germline ends. This CDR3 has 12 residues. Germline V CDR1 and CDR2: MGHRA, YSYEKL. The CDR3 here is CASAGAYNEQFF. CDR3 nucleotides: TGCGCCAGCGCCGGGGCCTACAATGAGCAGTTCTTC.

The gene calls are TRBV6-1 and TRBJ1-3, with a possible D match to TRBD1 (5 bases). V lost 6 bases and J 4 bases, leaving 13 bases between the germline ends. This CDR3 contains 14 residues. In germline, CDR1 is MNHNS, CDR2 SASEGT. The CDR3 is CASSSGSTGNTIYF. The CDR3 DNA follows: TGTGCCAGCAGCTCAGGGTCTACGGGAAACACCATATATTTT.

This chain joins TRBV14 and TRBJ2-1; TRBD2 agrees at 9 bases. V lost 2 bases, J lost 12 bases, and 8 bases stayed unmatched. The CDR3 covers 14 residues. CDR1 and CDR2 (germline): SGHDN, FVKESK. CDR3: CASSQLNVLAGQFF. The CDR3 DNA reads TGTGCCAGCAGCCAATTAAACGTACTAGCGGGGCAGTTCTTC.

This rearrangement joins TRBV9 to TRBJ1-2, with 7 positions matching TRBD1. Losses at the gene ends were 0 bases for V and 0 bases for J; bases not matched to a gene: 20. This CDR3 contains 21 residues. CDR1 and CDR2 from the germline V gene are SGDLS and YYNGEE. In DNA, the CDR3 is TGTGCCAGCAGCGTAGACGTCTCTGGGACTAGGGACAGCGGTACTAACTATGGCTACACCTTC. It specifies CASSVDVSGTRDSGTNYGYTF.

Remarks on this clone: In the same sample, other DNA sequences code for this CDR3. V gene TRBV18 combines with J gene TRBJ2-3; D unresolved. The germline V gene encodes CDR1 KGHSH and CDR2 LQKENI. The CDR3 contains 12 residues. The ends were cut back, 3 bases at V and 3 bases at J, with 4 bases in the middle. The CDR3 nucleotides are TGTGCCAGCTCACCGGGAACAGATACGCAGTATTTT. It translates to CASSPGTDTQYF.

This chain joins TRBV27 and TRBJ2-7; 10 positions agree with TRBD2. The CDR3 consists of 15 residues. Germline trimming cut 6 bases from V and 1 base from J; bases unmatched to any gene: 6. Germline V lookup: CDR1 MNHEY, CDR2 SMNVEV (reference sequence). CDR3 DNA: TGTGCCAGCAGGCCCGGACTAGCGGTGTCCTACGAGCAGTACTTC. It yields the protein CASRPGLAVSYEQYF.

The CDR3 DNA follows: TGTGCCAGCAGTAAAGGGACAGGCGGCTCCTACAATGAGCAGTTCTTC. Protein sequence: CASSKGTGGSYNEQFF. The chain links TRBV2 to TRBJ2-1; 8 bases agree with TRBD1. With V trimmed by 5 bases and J by 0 bases, 6 bases remained unmatched. Germline CDR1 SNHLY, CDR2 FYNNEI. The CDR3 runs to 16 residues.

The chain combines TRBV5-1 with TRBJ2-5; D is ambiguous. Trimming shortened V by 2 bases and J by 5 bases, and 22 bases separated the two germline ends. CDR1 and CDR2 (germline): SGHRS, YFSETQ. The CDR3 runs to 17 residues. CDR3 residues: CASSFGPVGSAGETQYF. As DNA, the CDR3 is TGCGCCAGCAGCTTCGGGCCCGTGGGCTCAGCTGGGGAGACCCAGTACTTC.

Turning to this clone: A read error may account for a junction end that differs from germline. This chain links TRBV7-9 with TRBJ1-2; 8 positions match TRBD1. Germline V gene sequence: CDR1 SEHNR, CDR2 FQNEAQ (reference sequence). This CDR3 comprises 11 residues. The CDR3 loop reads CASSTAGGCTF. The CDR3 DNA follows: TGTGCCAGCAGCACCGCAGGGGGCTGCACCTTC.